These 16 T cell receptor beta chains were sequenced from one sample in a study of cytomegalovirus exposure and HLA in healthy donors. Primers: 60 Vbeta forward and 13 Jbeta reverse. The repertoire was sequenced with immunoSEQ multiplex PCR; TCRdb's copy has only in-frame clones and lacks some. The table shows fewer than 150,000 clones, with approximately 69% occurring only once. Sequencing used PBMCs. The receptors originated from a woman aged 35 to 49 in good health and CMV-seropositive.

This clone showed up just once. The CDR3 DNA follows: TGCGCCAGCAGCCACCTGTCAAGGGAGGACACCATATATTTT. Translating it yields CASSHLSREDTIYF. V usage is TRBV4-1 and J usage is TRBJ1-3; no reliable D call. Germline V gene data show CDR1 as MGHRA and CDR2 as YSYEKL. The germline V and J ends were trimmed by 3 bases and 8 bases, with 14 bases remaining between them. The length of the CDR3 is 14 residues.

This clone was picked up one time. The rearrangement uses TRBV4-2 and TRBJ2-7; TRBD1 matches at 10 bases. The V and J ends lost 4 bases and 5 bases, in that order; junction bases with no gene match: 8. Germline V gene sequence: CDR1 LGHNA, CDR2 YNFKEQ. CDR3 length: 15 amino acids. As DNA, the CDR3 is TGTGCCAGCAGCCGTCGGAGGGACAGGGGAGACGAGCAGTACTTC. This encodes CASSRRRDRGDEQYF.

As to this clone: A junction end diverges from the germline sequence, so it may reflect a read error. The chain carries TRBV7-7 and TRBJ2-6; D might be TRBD2 (6 bases). The CDR3 is 15 residues long. Germline assignment: CDR1 SSHAT and CDR2 FNYEAQ (reference sequence). Here the CDR3 reads CASSSEGRGANVLTF. DNA for the CDR3: TGTGCTAGCAGCTCGGAGGGCCGTGGGGCCAACGTCCTGACTTTC.

V gene TRBV6-1 combines with J gene TRBJ1-5; 7 bases fit TRBD1. The germline V gene has CDR1 MNHNS and CDR2 SASEGT. The trim removed 6 bases at V and 1 base at J, leaving 6 bases unmatched. The CDR3 consists of 15 residues. The CDR3 loop is CASRDGQASNQPQHF. In DNA, the CDR3 is TGTGCCAGCAGGGACGGACAGGCCAGCAATCAGCCCCAGCATTTT.

This clone appeared a single time. The chain carries TRBV27 and TRBJ2-2; TRBD1 matches at 8 bases. This CDR3 has 14 residues. Germline V gene lookup returns CDR1 MNHEY and CDR2 SMNVEV (reference sequence). Losses at the gene ends were 5 bases for V and 7 bases for J; bases not matched to a gene: 6. The CDR3 protein is CASSGSGGGGELFF. CDR3 DNA: TGTGCCAGCAGTGGATCAGGGGGCGGCGGGGAGCTGTTTTTT.

The J gene is TRBJ2-3, the V gene TRBV5-1; TRBD2 is a possible D gene (5 bases). The V end was cut by 0 bases, the J end by 0 bases, with 11 bases between. The CDR3 is 16 residues long. Germline V gives CDR1 SGHRS, CDR2 YFSETQ. The CDR3 protein is CASSLDVTGSTDTQYF. CDR3 DNA sequence: TGCGCCAGCAGCTTGGATGTTACGGGGAGCACAGATACGCAGTATTTT.

The chain joins TRBV4-1 to TRBJ2-7; 7 nucleotides line up with TRBD2. The trim removed 4 bases at V and 0 bases at J, leaving 6 bases unmatched. Germline-derived CDR1 and CDR2 are MGHRA and YSYEKL. This CDR3 contains 15 residues. This chain's CDR3 is CASSRGEGTSYEQYF. CDR3 coding DNA: TGCGCCAGCAGCCGGGGGGAGGGGACCTCCTACGAGCAGTACTTC.

This clone appeared a few times. The V gene is TRBV7-9, the J gene TRBJ2-2, with TRBD2 as a possible D gene (6 bases). CDR3 length: 13 residues. In germline, CDR1 is SEHNR, CDR2 FQNEAQ (reference sequence). The ends were cut back, 4 bases at V and 6 bases at J, with 9 bases in the middle. The CDR3 loop is CASSSGLAGELFF. Written as DNA, the CDR3 is TGTGCCAGCAGCTCGGGACTCGCCGGGGAGCTGTTTTTT. Together with reference TRBV7-9 and TRBJ2-2, the CDR3 gives the full variable domain: DTGVSQNPRHKITKRGQNVTFRCDPISEHNRLYWYRQTLGQGPEFLTYFQNEAQLEKSRLLSDRFSAERPKGSFSTLEIQRTEQGDSAMYLCASSSGLAGELFFGEGSRLTVL.

The chain couples TRBV7-2 to TRBJ2-7; the D gene is possibly TRBD2 (6 bases). The germline V gene encodes CDR1 SGHTA and CDR2 FQGNSA. Trimming took 1 base from V and 1 from J, leaving 14 bases between them. CDR3 length: 16 amino acids. DNA for the CDR3: TGTGCCAGCAGCTTAGGCATTAGCGGAAGATCCTACGAGCAGTACTTC. Protein: CASSLGISGRSYEQYF.

This rearrangement joins TRBV19 to TRBJ2-5, with TRBD2 matching over 8 bases. The germline gives CDR1 LNHDA, CDR2 SQIVND (reference sequence). The CDR3 covers 15 residues. V shed 3 bases and J 4 bases; nucleotides not matched to a gene: 7. CDR3 sequence: CASSIKRESRETQYF. The DNA for the CDR3 is TGTGCCAGTAGTATTAAGCGGGAGTCCCGAGAGACCCAGTACTTC.

This rearrangement joins TRBV7-2 to TRBJ2-7; 10 bases fit TRBD1. There are 16 residues in the CDR3. V was clipped by 3 bases and J by 3 bases; unmatched bases: 8. The germline V gene encodes CDR1 SGHTA and CDR2 FQGNSA. CDR3 DNA: TGTGCCAGCAGCTTGACCGGGACAGGGGTAATCTACGAGCAGTACTTC. It codes for CASSLTGTGVIYEQYF. Full variable domain (remainder filled in from reference TRBV7-2 and TRBJ2-7): GAGVSQSPSNKVTEKGKDVELRCDPISGHTALYWYRQSLGQGLEFLIYFQGNSAPDKSGLPSDRFSAERTGGSVSTLTIQRTQQEDSAVYLCASSLTGTGVIYEQYFGPGTRLTVT.

The chain combines TRBV14 with TRBJ2-1; 10 nucleotides match TRBD2. This CDR3 is built from 16 residues. V shed 3 bases and J 2 bases; nucleotides not matched to a gene: 4. Germline CDR1 is SGHDN and CDR2 is FVKESK. The CDR3 nucleotides are TGTGCCAGCAGCCAGAAACTAGCGGGACCCTACAATGAGCAGTTCTTC. Its protein is CASSQKLAGPYNEQFF. The full variable domain, its missing parts supplied by reference TRBV14 and TRBJ2-1, is EAGVTQFPSHSVIEKGQTVTLRCDPISGHDNLYWYRRVMGKEIKFLLHFVKESKQDESGMPNNRFLAERTGGTYSTLKVQPAELEDSGVYFCASSQKLAGPYNEQFFGPGTRLTVL.

The V gene is TRBV7-2, the J gene TRBJ2-1; 8 nucleotides match TRBD2. Germline V gene data show CDR1 as SGHTA and CDR2 as FQGNSA. The CDR3 has 14 amino acids. V lost 3 bases and J lost 6; bases outside the gene matches: 4. Here the CDR3 DNA reads TGTGCCAGCAGCTTCGCCGGGACTAGCAATGAGCAGTTCTTC. It translates to CASSFAGTSNEQFF.

The J gene is TRBJ2-5, the V gene TRBV6-5; 13 bases line up with TRBD2. The CDR3 covers 15 residues. Trimming removed 7 bases from V and 7 bases from J; junction bases left unmatched: 9. Germline V gene lookup returns CDR1 MNHEY and CDR2 SVGAGI. CDR3 protein: CASTTSGGARGTQYF. For the CDR3, the DNA is TGTGCCAGCACCACTAGCGGGGGGGCAAGAGGGACCCAGTACTTC.

The chain carries TRBV11-2 and TRBJ2-7; D is unclear. Trimming took off 1 base at V and 2 bases at J, with 12 bases between the two ends. The germline gives CDR1 SGHAT, CDR2 FQNNGV. The CDR3 totals 15 residues. The CDR3 here is CASSLGGSGPYEQYF. In nucleotides, the CDR3 is TGTGCCAGCAGCTTAGGAGGCTCCGGTCCCTACGAGCAGTACTTC.

The chain is built from TRBV18 and TRBJ1-3; D might be TRBD1 (6 bases). This CDR3 contains 14 residues. Germline CDR1 and CDR2: KGHSH and LQKENI. V was pared by 0 bases and J by 5 bases, with 8 bases between. The CDR3 sequence: CASSPPQGRNTIYF. The DNA of the CDR3 is TGTGCCAGCTCACCACCACAGGGTAGAAACACCATATATTTT.